This TCR beta chain is drawn from a study of T cell repertoires in cytomegalovirus infection. The wider study: Matching HLA type and CMV infection were both indicated by public TCR beta signatures. General observations from the study: Totalled public TCR beta family frequency picked out people who carried CMV plus the relevant HLA. HLA-C-restricted, CMV-specific TCR beta clonotypes were dominant ex vivo.

Germline V gives CDR1 MNHEY, CDR2 SMNVEV (reference sequence). This CDR3 spans 14 amino acids. V lost 4 bases, J lost 7 bases, and 7 bases stayed unmatched. A note on this clonotype: Its target is not known.

TCRdb re-derived calls from the reads in MiXCR, one entry per CDR3 protein. The table has 150,000 to 200,000 distinct CDR3 sequences, approximately 9.7% seen once; the top ten hold about 4.6%. The sequence came from a human donor in good health (CMV status not recorded). Some clones in this sample may be carry-over from other donors' samples. Sequencing was done on a sample of PBMCs. The V gene is TRBV27, the J gene TRBJ2-1, with 7 bases that match TRBD1. CDR3 sequence reads: CASSYGAGGNEQFF. The CDR3 DNA follows: TGTGCCAGCAGTTACGGGGCAGGGGGAAATGAGCAGTTCTTC.